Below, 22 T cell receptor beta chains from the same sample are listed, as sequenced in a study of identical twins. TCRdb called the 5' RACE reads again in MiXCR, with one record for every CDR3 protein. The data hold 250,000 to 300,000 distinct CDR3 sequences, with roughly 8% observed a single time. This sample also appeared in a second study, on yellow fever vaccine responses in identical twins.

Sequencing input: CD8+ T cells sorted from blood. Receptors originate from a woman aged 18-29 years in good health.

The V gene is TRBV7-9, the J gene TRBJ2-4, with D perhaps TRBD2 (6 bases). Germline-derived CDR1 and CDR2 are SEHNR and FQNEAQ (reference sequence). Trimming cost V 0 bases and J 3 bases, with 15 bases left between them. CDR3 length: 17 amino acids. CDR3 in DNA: TGTGCCAGCAGCTTAGCGAGGGAGGATATAGGCAAAAACATTCAGTACTTC. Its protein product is CASSLAREDIGKNIQYF.

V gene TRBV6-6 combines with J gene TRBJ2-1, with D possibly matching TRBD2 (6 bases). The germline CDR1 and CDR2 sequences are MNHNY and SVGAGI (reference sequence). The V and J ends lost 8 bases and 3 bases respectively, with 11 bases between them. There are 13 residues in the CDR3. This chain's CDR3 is CASVGLYYNEQFF. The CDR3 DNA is TGTGCCAGCGTCGGACTATACTACAATGAGCAGTTCTTC.

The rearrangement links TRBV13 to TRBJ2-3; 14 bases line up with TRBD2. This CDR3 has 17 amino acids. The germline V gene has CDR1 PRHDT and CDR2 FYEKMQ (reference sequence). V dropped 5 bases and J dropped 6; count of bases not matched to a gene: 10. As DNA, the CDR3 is TGTGCCAGCAGCGGACGACTAGCGGGGGGGCCCGGGGATACGCAGTATTTT. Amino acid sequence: CASSGRLAGGPGDTQYF.

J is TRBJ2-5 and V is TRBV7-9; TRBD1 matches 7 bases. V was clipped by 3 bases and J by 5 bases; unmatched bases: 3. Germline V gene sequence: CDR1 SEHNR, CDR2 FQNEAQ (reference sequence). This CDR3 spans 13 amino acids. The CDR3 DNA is TGTGCCAGCAGCTTGGCGACAGGGGAGACCCAGTACTTC. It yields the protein CASSLATGETQYF.

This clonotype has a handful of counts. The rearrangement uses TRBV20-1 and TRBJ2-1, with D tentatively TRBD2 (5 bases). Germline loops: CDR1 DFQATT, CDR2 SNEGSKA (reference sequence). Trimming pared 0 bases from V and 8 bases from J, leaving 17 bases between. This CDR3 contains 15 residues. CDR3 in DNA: TGCAGTGCTAGAGATATGGACTCCCCGCGAGATGAGCAGTTCTTC. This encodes CSARDMDSPRDEQFF.

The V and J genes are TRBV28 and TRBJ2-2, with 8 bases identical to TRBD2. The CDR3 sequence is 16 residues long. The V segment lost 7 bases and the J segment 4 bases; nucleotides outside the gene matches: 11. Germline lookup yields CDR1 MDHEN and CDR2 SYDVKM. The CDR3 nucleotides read TGTGCCAGCATCTTGGGCGGCGGGGGGAGCACCGGGGAGCTGTTTTTT. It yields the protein CASILGGGGSTGELFF. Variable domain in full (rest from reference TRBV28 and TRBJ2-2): DVKVTQSSRYLVKRTGEKVFLECVQDMDHENMFWYRQDPGLGLRLIYFSYDVKMKEKGDIPEGYSVSREKKERFSLILESASTNQTSMYLCASILGGGGSTGELFFGEGSRLTVL.

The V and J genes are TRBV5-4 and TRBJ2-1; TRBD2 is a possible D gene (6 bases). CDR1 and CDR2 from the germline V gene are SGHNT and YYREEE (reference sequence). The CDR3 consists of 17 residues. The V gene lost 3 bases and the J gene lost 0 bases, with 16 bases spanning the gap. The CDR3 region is CASSSQAASDSYNEQFF. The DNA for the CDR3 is TGTGCCAGCAGCTCCCAGGCCGCTAGCGACTCCTACAATGAGCAGTTCTTC.

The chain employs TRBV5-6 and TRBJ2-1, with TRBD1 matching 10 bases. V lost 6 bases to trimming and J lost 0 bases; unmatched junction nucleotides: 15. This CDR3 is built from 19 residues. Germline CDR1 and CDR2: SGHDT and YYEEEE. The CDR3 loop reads CASTTPGQGPESSYNEQFF. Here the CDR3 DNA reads TGTGCCAGCACTACCCCGGGACAGGGGCCCGAGAGCTCCTACAATGAGCAGTTCTTC.

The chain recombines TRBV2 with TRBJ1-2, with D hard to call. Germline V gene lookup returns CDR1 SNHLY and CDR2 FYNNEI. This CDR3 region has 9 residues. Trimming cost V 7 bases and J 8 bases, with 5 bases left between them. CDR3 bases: TGTGCCAGCAAAGAGGGCTACACCTTC. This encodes CASKEGYTF.

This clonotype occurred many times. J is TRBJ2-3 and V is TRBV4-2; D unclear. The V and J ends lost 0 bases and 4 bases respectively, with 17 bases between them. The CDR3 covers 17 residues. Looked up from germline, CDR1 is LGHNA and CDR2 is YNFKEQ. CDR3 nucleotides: TGTGCCAGCAGCCAAGACGTACAGACTCGCAGCGCAGATACGCAGTATTTT. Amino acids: CASSQDVQTRSADTQYF.

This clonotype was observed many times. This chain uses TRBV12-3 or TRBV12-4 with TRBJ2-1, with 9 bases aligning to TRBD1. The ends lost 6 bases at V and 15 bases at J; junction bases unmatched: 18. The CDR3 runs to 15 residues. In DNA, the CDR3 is TGTGCCAGCAGGCCTCCTGGGACAGGGCCCCTCTGGTTGTTCTTC. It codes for CASRPPGTGPLWLFF.

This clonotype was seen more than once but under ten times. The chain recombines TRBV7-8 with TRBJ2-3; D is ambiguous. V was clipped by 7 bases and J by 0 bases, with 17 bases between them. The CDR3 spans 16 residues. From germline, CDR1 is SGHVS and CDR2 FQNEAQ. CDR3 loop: CASTINLPLSTDTQYF. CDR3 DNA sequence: TGTGCCAGCACCATTAATCTCCCACTTAGCACAGATACGCAGTATTTT.

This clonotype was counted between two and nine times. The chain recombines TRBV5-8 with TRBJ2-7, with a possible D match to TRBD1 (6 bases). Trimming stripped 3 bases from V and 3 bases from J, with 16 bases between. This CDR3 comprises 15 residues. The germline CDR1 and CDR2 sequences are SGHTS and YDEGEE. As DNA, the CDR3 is TGTGCCAGCAGCTCCATACTTAGGGGGAACTACGAGCAGTACTTC. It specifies CASSSILRGNYEQYF.

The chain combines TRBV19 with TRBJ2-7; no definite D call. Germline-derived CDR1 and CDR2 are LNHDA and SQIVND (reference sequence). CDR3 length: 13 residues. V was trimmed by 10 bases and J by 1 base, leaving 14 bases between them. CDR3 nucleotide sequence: TGTGCCACCGAGGACGGAACTTCCTACGAGCAGTACTTC. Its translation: CATEDGTSYEQYF. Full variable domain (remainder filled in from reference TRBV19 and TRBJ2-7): DGGITQSPKYLFRKEGQNVTLSCEQNLNHDAMYWYRQDPGQGLRLIYYSQIVNDFQKGDIAEGYSVSREKKESFPLTVTSAQKNPTAFYLCATEDGTSYEQYFGPGTRLTVT.

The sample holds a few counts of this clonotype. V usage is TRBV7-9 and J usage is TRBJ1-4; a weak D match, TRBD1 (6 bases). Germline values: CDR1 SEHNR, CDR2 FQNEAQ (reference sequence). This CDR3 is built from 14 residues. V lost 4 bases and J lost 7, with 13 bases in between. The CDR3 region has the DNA TGTGCCAGCAGCTACCGGGAGGGGGGTGAAAAACTGTTTTTT. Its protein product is CASSYREGGEKLFF.

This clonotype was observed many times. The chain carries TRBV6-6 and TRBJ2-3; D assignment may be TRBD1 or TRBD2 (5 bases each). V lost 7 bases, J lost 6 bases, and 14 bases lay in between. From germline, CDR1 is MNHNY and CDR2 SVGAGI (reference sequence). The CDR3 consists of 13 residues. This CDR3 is CASISGAWDTQYF. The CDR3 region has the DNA TGTGCCAGCATCTCCGGGGCTTGGGATACGCAGTATTTT.

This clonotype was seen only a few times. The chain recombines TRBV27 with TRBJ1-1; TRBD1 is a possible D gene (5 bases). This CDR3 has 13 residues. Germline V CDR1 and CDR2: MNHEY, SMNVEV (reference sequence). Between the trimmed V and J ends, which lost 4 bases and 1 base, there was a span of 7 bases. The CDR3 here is CASSWGRNTEAFF. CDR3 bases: TGTGCCAGCAGTTGGGGCAGGAACACTGAAGCTTTCTTT.

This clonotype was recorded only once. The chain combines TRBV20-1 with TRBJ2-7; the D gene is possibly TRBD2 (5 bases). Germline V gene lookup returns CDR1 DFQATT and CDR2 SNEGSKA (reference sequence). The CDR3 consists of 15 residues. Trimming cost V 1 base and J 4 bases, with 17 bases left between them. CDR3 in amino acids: CSARVRLEVPYEQYF. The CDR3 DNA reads TGCAGTGCTAGAGTCAGACTGGAGGTCCCTTACGAGCAGTACTTC.

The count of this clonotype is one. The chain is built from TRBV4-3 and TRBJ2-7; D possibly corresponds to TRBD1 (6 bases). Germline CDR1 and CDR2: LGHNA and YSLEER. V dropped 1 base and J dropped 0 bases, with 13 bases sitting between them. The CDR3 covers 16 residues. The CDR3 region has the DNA TGCGCCAGCAGCCAAGTCACAGGGTCCAGCTCCTACGAGCAGTACTTC. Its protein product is CASSQVTGSSSYEQYF.

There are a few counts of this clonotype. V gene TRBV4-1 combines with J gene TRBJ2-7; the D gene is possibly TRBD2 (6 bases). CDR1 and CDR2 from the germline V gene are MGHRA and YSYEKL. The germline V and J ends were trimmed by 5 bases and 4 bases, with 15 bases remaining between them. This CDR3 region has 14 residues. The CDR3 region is CASSDRDSFYEQYF. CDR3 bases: TGCGCCAGCAGCGACCGGGACTCCTTTTACGAGCAGTACTTC.

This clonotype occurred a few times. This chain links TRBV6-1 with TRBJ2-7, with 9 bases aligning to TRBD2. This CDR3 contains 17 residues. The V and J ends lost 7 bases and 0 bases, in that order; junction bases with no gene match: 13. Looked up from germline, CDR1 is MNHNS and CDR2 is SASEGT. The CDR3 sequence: CASTKDLLAGPSYEQYF. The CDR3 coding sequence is TGTGCCAGCACAAAGGACCTCCTAGCGGGACCCTCCTACGAGCAGTACTTC.

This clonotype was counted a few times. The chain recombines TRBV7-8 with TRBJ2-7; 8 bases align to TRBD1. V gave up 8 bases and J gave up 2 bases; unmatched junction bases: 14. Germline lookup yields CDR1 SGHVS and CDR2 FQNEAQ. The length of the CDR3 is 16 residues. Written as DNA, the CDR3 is TGTGCCAGCTTAATAGGGCAGGAGACAGGGGCCTACGAGCAGTACTTC. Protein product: CASLIGQETGAYEQYF.